This section outlines one T cell receptor beta chain sequence together with its context. This clonotype was seen at least ten times. Its specific antigen is unknown. Base quality data are lacking; no much larger clone is found one base away. The sample comes from a study of T cells in Graves' hyperthyroidism and ophthalmopathy (dated by TCRdb to about 2019). For the study in its entirety: Peripheral blood was sampled at the time of initial diagnosis, prior to any treatment. A discovery cohort of about 100 patients, fewer than 50 with Graves' ophthalmopathy and about 60 with stable Graves' hyperthyroidism, was used to find distinguishing TCR V-J signatures. Whether ophthalmopathy could be predicted prospectively was tested in an independent validation cohort made up of under 20 hyperthyroidism patients plus 17 patients who later progressed to ophthalmopathy. The roughly 100 discovery patients were randomly divided into training and test sets at a 7:3 ratio. Thyroid tissue and blood T-cell repertoires from about six Graves' hyperthyroidism patients were also compared in the study. After blood sampling, hyperthyroidism patients were treated with methimazole at a starting dose of 30 mg daily, and ophthalmopathy patients were treated with high-dose intravenous methylprednisolone. TCR Vbeta CDR3 sequencing of roughly 140 peripheral blood samples (over 40 ophthalmopathy, under 80 hyperthyroidism and roughly 17 progressor patients) is reported in the paper. What the research found in general, with its limitations: Ophthalmopathy was separated from stable hyperthyroidism by a 13 V-J signature model, with around 88% sensitivity and around 81% specificity obtained in cross-validation and 80%/75% obtained in testing. No statistical method was used to fix the sample size in advance, and group allocation was not hidden from the investigators. Most expanded thyroid clonotypes (frequency above 0.001) were also detected in blood, suggesting blood repertoires may reflect thyroid immune responses. In validation, the model predicted progression to ophthalmopathy a median of around six months before onset, with around 70% sensitivity and roughly 72% specificity.

Graves' hyperthyroidism was defined as stable when no progression to ophthalmopathy occurred over 18 months of follow-up. Hyperthyroidism patients were newly diagnosed, had a disease duration of under 2 months, and were aged 18 to 65 years. Exclusion was applied to patients with uncontrolled infections, other autoimmune diseases, pregnancy or lactation. Diagnoses were established on the basis of clinical symptoms, serum thyroxine and TRAb, thyroid ultrasound, and orbital computed tomography. Ficoll-Paque density gradient centrifugation was used to isolate PBMCs from 8.5 to 10 ml of fresh peripheral blood. Total RNA was extracted using Trizol reagent, and RNA quality was assessed on an Agilent 2100 Bioanalyzer. V lost 3 bases and J lost 9 bases, and the count of bases not matched to a germline gene is 14. From the cysteine up to the phenylalanine, the CDR3 has a length of 16 residues. This entry keeps only the CDR3 DNA: 48 bases, framed from base 1. The germline V gene provides CDR1 MNHNS and CDR2 SASEGT.

The TCR beta CDR3 regions were amplified from RNA transcripts. For the first round of RT-PCR on the TCR CDR3, the HTBI primer set was used together with the Qiagen OneStep RT-PCR kit. Libraries were constructed in a second round of multiplex PCR, after which size selection and purification were performed. The libraries were sequenced on an Illumina HiSeq2000 using paired-end 100 bp reads. Turning to the authors' computational methods: SOAPnuke was used to process the raw data, with reads discarded if the reads contained adapters or uncalled bases, had a mean Phred below 15, or lacked an exact constant-primer or identifier match. COPE v1.2.5 was used to merge high-quality paired reads, and clonotypes were defined as unique nucleotide sequences. MiTCR v1.1 was used to align clonotypes to the IMGT TRBV, TRBD and TRBJ reference segments. Analysis was restricted to V-J combinations with a frequency above 0.0001, which covered roughly 99% of repertoires. The TCS score was defined as F50 (clonal expansion) divided by E x V (chaos), with BLOSUM62-based TCRdist calculated between CDR3 peptides within each V-J. Welch's t-statistics and random forest reduced 450 to 600 V-J features to 13, which were used in a naive Bayes classifier (R e1071). In TCRdb, the public reads were trimmed at Q25 with fastp and aligned with MiXCR, with productive beta chains retained. Rows matching on CDR3 protein sequence are summarized as one entry with the most common DNA and genes. The V and J calls and clone size are TCRdb's, not the authors'. Counted in this sample were 400,000 to 600,000 distinct CDR3 sequences; more than 20% of them appeared once. The ten largest clones add up to more than 20% of the sample.

Input material: blood. The sequence is built from TRBV6-1 and TRBJ1-5, and 7 junction bases match TRBD1. This TCR was recovered from a man younger than 30 with Graves' hyperthyroidism. In nucleotides, the sequence is TGTGCCAGCAGTGAGTTTATTTGGGAGGGGGCTAGGCCCCAGCATTTT. Its amino acids are CASSEFIWEGARPQHF.